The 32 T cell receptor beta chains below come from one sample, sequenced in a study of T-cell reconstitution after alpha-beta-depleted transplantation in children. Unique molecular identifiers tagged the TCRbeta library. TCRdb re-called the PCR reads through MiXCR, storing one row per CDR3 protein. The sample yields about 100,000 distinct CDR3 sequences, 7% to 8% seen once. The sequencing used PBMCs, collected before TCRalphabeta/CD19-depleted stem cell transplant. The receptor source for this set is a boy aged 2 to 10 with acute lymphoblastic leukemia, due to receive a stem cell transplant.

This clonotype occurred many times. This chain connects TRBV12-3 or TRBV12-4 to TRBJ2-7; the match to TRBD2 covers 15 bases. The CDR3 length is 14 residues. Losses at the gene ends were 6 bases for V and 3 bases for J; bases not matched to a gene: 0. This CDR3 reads CASRGLAGGYEQYF. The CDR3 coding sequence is TGTGCCAGCAGGGGACTAGCGGGGGGCTACGAGCAGTACTTC.

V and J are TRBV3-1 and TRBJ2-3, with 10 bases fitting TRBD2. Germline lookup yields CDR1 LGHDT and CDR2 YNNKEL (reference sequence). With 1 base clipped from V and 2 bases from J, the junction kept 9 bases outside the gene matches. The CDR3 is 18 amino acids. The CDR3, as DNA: TGTGCCAGCAGCCAAGTCCTCGCTAGCGGGGGTTCCACAGATACGCAGTATTTT. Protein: CASSQVLASGGSTDTQYF.

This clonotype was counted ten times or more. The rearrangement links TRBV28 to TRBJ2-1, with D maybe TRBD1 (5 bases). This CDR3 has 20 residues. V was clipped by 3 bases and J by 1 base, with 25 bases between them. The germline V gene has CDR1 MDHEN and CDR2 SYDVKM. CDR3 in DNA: TGTGCCAGCAGTTTTATTTTCGGGCAGGGCGAGAATCCGTCCTACAATGAGCAGTTCTTC. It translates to CASSFIFGQGENPSYNEQFF. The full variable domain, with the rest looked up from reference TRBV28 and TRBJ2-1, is DVKVTQSSRYLVKRTGEKVFLECVQDMDHENMFWYRQDPGLGLRLIYFSYDVKMKEKGDIPEGYSVSREKKERFSLILESASTNQTSMYLCASSFIFGQGENPSYNEQFFGPGTRLTVL.

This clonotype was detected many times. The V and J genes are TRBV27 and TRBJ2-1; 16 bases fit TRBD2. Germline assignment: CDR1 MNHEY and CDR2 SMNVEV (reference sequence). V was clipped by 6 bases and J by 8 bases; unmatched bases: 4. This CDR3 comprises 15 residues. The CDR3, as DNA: TGTGCCAGCAGGGGGACTAGCGGGGGGGCACATGAGCAGTTCTTC. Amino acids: CASRGTSGGAHEQFF.

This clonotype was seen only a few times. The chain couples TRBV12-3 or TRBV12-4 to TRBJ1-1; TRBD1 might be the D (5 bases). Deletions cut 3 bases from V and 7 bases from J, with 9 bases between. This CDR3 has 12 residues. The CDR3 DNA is TGTGCCAGCAGTTTCGGGGCACGTGAAGCTTTCTTT. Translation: CASSFGAREAFF.

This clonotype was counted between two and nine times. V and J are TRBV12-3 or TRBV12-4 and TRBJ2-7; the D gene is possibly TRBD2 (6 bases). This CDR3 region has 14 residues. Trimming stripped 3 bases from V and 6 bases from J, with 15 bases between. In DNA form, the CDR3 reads TGTGCCAGCAGTTTGAGGGGAGGTTCGGGCGAGCAGTACTTC. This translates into CASSLRGGSGEQYF.

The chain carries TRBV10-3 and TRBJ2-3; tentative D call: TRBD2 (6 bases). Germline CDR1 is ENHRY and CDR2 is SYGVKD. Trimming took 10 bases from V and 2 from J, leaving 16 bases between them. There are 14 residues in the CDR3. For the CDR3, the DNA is TGTGCCAGCCGTCCGGGACTCGACACAGATACGCAGTATTTT. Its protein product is CASRPGLDTDTQYF.

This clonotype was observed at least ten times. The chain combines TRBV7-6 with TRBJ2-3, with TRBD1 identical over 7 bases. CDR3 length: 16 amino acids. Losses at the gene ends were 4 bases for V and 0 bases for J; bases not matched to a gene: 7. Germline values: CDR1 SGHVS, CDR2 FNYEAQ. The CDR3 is CASSSYGTASTDTQYF. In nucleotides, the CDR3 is TGTGCCAGCAGCTCTTACGGGACAGCAAGCACAGATACGCAGTATTTT.

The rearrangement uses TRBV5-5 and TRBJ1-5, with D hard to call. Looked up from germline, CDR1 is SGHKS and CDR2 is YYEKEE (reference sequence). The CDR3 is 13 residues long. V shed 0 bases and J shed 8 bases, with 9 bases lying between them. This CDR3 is CASSLAGLEPQHF. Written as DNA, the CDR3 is TGTGCCAGCAGCTTGGCAGGCCTGGAGCCCCAGCATTTT.

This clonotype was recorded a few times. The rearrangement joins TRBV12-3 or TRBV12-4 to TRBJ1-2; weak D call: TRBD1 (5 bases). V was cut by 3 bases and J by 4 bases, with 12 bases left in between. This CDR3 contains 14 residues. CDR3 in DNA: TGTGCCAGCAGTTTTGGCAGGGCGGGCTATGGCTACACCTTC. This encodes CASSFGRAGYGYTF.

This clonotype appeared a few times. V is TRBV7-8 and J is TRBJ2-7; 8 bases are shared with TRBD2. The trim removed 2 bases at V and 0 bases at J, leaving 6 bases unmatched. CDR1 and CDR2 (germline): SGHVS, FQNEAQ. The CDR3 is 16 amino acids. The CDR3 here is CASSLLAGWSSYEQYF. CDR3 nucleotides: TGTGCCAGCAGCTTACTAGCGGGTTGGAGCTCCTACGAGCAGTACTTC.

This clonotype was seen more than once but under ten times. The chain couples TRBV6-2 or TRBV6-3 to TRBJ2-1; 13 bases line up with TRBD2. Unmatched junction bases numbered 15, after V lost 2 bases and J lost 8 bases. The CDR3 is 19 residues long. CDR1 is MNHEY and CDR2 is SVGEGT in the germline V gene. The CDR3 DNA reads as TGTGCCAGCAGTTACCCAGGCTTACTAGCGGGGGGGCGGTTTGATGAGCAGTTCTTC. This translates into CASSYPGLLAGGRFDEQFF.

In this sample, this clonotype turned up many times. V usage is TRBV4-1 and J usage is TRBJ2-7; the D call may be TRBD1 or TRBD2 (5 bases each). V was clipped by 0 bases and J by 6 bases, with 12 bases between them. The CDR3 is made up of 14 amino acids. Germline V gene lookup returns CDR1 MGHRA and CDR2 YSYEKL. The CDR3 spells CASSQDRGPSEQYF. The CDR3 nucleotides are TGCGCCAGCAGCCAAGATCGGGGACCCAGCGAGCAGTACTTC.

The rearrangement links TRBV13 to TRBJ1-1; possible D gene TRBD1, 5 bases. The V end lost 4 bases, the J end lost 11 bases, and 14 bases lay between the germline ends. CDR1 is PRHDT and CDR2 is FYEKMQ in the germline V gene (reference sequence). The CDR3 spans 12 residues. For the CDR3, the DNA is TGTGCCAGCAGCTCCGGGGCAAAAAGCGCTTTCTTT. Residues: CASSSGAKSAFF.

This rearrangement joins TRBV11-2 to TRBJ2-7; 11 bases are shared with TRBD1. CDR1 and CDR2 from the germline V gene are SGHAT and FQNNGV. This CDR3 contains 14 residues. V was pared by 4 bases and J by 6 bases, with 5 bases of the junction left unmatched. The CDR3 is CASSSGTGGFEQYF. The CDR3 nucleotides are TGTGCCAGCAGCTCCGGGACAGGGGGTTTCGAGCAGTACTTC. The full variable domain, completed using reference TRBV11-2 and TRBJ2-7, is EAGVAQSPRYKIIEKRQSVAFWCNPISGHATLYWYQQILGQGPKLLIQFQNNGVVDDSQLPKDRFSAERLKGVDSTLKIQPAKLEDSAVYLCASSSGTGGFEQYFGPGTRLTVT.

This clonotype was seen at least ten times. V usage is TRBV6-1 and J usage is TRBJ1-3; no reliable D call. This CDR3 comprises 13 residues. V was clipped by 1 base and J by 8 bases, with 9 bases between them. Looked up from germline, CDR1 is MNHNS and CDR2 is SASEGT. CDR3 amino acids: CASSEDRWDTIYF. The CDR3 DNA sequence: TGTGCCAGCAGTGAAGACCGGTGGGACACCATATATTTT.

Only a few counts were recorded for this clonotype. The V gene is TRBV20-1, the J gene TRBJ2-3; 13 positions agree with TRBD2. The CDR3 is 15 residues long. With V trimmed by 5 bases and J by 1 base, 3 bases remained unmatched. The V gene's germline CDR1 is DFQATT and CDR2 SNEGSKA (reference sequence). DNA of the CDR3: TGCAGTGCTGATGGACTAGCGGGGGGCACAGATACGCAGTATTTT. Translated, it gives CSADGLAGGTDTQYF.

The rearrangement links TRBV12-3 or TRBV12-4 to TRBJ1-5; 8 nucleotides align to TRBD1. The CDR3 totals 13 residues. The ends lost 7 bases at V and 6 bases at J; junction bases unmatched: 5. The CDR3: CASNDRGSQPQHF. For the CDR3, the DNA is TGTGCCAGCAACGACAGGGGTTCTCAGCCCCAGCATTTT.

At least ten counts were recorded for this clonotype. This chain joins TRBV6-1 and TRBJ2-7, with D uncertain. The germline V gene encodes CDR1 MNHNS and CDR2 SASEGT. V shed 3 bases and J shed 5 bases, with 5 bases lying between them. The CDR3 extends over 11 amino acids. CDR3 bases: TGTGCCAGCAGTGACTACAACGAGCAGTACTTC. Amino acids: CASSDYNEQYF.

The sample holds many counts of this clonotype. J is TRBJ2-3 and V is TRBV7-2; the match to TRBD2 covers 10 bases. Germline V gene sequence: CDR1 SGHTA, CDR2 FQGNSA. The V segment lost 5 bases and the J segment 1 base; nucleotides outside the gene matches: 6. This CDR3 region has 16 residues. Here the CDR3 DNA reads TGTGCCAGCAGCCTGACCGGGACTAGCGGCACAGATACGCAGTATTTT. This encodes CASSLTGTSGTDTQYF. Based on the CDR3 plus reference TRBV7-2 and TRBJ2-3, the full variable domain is GAGVSQSPSNKVTEKGKDVELRCDPISGHTALYWYRQSLGQGLEFLIYFQGNSAPDKSGLPSDRFSAERTGGSVSTLTIQRTQQEDSAVYLCASSLTGTSGTDTQYFGPGTRLTVL.

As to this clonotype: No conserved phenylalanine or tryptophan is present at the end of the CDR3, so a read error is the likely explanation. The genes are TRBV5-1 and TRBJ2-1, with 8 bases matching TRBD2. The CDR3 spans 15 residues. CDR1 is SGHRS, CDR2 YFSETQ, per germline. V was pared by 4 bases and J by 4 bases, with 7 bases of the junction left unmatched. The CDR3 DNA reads TGCGCCAGCAGCGGGGGACTAGGGACATACAATGAGCAGTTCTCC. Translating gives CASSGGLGTYNEQFS.

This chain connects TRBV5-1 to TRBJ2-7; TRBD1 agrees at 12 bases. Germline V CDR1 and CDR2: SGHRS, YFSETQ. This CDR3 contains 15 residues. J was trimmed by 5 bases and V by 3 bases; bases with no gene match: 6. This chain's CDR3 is CASSWDRGRMDEQYF. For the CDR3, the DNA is TGCGCCAGCAGCTGGGACAGGGGGCGGATGGACGAGCAGTACTTC.

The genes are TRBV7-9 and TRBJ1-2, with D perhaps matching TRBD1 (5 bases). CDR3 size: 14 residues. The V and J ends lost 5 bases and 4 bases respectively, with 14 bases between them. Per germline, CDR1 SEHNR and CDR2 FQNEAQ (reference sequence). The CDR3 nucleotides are TGTGCCAGCAGCCGAGGGGTCTCGAGCTATGGCTACACCTTC. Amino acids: CASSRGVSSYGYTF.

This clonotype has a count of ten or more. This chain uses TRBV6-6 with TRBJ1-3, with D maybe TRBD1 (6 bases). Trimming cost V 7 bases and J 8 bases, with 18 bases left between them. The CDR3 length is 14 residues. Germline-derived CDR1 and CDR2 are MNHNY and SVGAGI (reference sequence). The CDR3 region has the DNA TGTGCCAGCACAATCTCCAGGGGTAGTGACACCATATATTTT. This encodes CASTISRGSDTIYF.

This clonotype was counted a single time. The CDR3 loop is CASSQGPVPDTQYF. The CDR3 coding sequence is TGCGCCAGCAGCCAAGGACCCGTCCCAGATACGCAGTATTTT. The chain carries TRBV4-3 and TRBJ2-3, with no clear D. V lost 1 base to trimming and J lost 4 bases, with 9 bases between them. This CDR3 contains 14 residues. Germline V lookup: CDR1 LGHNA, CDR2 YSLEER.

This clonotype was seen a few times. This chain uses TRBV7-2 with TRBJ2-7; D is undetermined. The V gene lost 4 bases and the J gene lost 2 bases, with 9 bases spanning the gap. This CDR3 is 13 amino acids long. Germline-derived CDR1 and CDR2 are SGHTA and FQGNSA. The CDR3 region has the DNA TGTGCCAGCAGCTCGGGCCGGACCTACGAGCAGTACTTC. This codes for CASSSGRTYEQYF. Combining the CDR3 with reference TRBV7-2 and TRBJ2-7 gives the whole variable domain GAGVSQSPSNKVTEKGKDVELRCDPISGHTALYWYRQSLGQGLEFLIYFQGNSAPDKSGLPSDRFSAERTGGSVSTLTIQRTQQEDSAVYLCASSSGRTYEQYFGPGTRLTVT.

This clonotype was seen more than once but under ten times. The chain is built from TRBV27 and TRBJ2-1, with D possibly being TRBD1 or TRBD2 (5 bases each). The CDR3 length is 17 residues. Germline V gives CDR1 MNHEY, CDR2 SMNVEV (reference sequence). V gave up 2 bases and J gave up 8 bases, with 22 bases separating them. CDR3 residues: CASSLRFGDPKRHEQFF. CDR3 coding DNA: TGTGCCAGCAGTTTACGGTTTGGGGACCCGAAGCGCCATGAGCAGTTCTTC.

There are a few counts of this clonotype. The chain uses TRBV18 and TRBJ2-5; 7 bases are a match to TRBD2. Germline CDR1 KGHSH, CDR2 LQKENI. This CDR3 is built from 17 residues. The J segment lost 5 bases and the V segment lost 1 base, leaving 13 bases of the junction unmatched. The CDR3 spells CASSPRPRGTLGETQYF. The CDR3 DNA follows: TGTGCCAGCTCACCACGCCCGCGGGGGACCCTTGGGGAGACCCAGTACTTC.

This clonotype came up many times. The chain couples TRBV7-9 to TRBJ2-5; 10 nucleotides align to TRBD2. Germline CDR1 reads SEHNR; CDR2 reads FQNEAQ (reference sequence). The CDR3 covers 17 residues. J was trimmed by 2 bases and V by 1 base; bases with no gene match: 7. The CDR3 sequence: CASSLVPAGGSQETQYF. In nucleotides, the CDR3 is TGTGCCAGCAGCTTAGTCCCAGCGGGGGGGTCTCAAGAGACCCAGTACTTC.

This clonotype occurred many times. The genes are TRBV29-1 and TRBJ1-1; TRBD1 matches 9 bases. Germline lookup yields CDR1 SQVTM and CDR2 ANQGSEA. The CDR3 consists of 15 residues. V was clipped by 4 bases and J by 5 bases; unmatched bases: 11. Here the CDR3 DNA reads TGCAGCGTTGCTCGGACAGGGGCTCCCCTAACTGAAGCTTTCTTT. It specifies CSVARTGAPLTEAFF.

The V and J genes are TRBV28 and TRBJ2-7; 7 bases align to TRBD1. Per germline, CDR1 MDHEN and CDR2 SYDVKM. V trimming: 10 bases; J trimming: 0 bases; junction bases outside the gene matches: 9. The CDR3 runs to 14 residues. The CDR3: CAIAQGRSSYEQYF. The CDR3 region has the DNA TGTGCCATAGCACAGGGGCGGTCCTCCTACGAGCAGTACTTC.

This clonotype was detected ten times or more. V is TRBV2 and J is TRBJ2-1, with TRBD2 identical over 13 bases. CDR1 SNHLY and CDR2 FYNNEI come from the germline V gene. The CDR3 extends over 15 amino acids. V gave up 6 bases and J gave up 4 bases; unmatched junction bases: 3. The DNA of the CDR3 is TGTGCCAGCAGGGCGGGACTAGCGGGGTACAATGAGCAGTTCTTC. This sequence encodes CASRAGLAGYNEQFF.